A single sample is the source of the 26 T cell receptor beta chains below, sequenced in a study of blood T cell repertoires in COVID-19. Data came from immunoSEQ multiplex PCR; TCRdb stores just in-frame clones and leaves some out. The sample has approximately 350,000 clones, 70% to 90% seen once. The sample taken for sequencing was peripheral blood. The source is an older woman with COVID-19, enrolled during active disease.

Details on this clone: At one boundary the junction diverges from the germline segment, which might be a read error. This rearrangement joins TRBV18 to TRBJ1-2, with 9 bases that match TRBD1. This CDR3 spans 15 amino acids. Germline assignment: CDR1 KGHSH and CDR2 LQKENI. The CDR3 DNA reads as TGTGCCAGCTCACCACTAGAACAGGGGGCTGGGGGCTACATCTTC. It translates to CASSPLEQGAGGYIF.

J is TRBJ2-3 and V is TRBV15, with no clear D. The CDR3 contains 15 residues. Germline loops: CDR1 LNHNV, CDR2 YYDKDF (reference sequence). V lost 1 base, J lost 6 bases, and 14 bases lay in between. The CDR3 region is CATSRAASSSDTQYF. DNA of the CDR3: TGTGCCACCAGCAGAGCGGCTAGTTCTTCTGATACGCAGTATTTT.

V and J are TRBV6-5 and TRBJ1-6; D possibly corresponds to TRBD1 (6 bases). Germline lookup yields CDR1 MNHEY and CDR2 SVGAGI. Trimming removed 0 bases at V and 7 bases at J, with 10 bases between. CDR3 length: 15 amino acids. In DNA, the CDR3 is TGTGCCAGCAGTTACTCGAGGGGGGGAAATTCACCCCTCCACTTT. Its protein is CASSYSRGGNSPLHF.

The chain joins TRBV18 to TRBJ1-3; D possibly corresponds to TRBD1 (5 bases). CDR1 is KGHSH and CDR2 is LQKENI in the germline V gene. The CDR3 contains 12 residues. With 8 bases removed from V and 4 bases from J, the gap between germline ends came to 9 bases. CDR3 in amino acids: CASRGGGNTIYF. Here the CDR3 DNA reads TGTGCCAGCCGCGGGGGAGGAAACACCATATATTTT. Looking up the rest from reference TRBV18 and TRBJ1-3 gives the full variable domain: NAGVMQNPRHLVRRRGQEARLRCSPMKGHSHVYWYRQLPEEGLKFMVYLQKENIIDESGMPKERFSAEFPKEGPSILRIQQVVRGDSAAYFCASRGGGNTIYFGEGSWLTVV.

The chain uses TRBV6-5 and TRBJ1-6; D is ambiguous. Trimming left V 7 bases short and J 9 bases short, with 13 bases between. CDR3 size: 13 residues. The germline CDR1 and CDR2 sequences are MNHEY and SVGAGI. This CDR3 is CASKVIGSSPLHF. DNA of the CDR3: TGTGCCAGCAAGGTGATAGGGAGTTCACCCCTCCACTTT.

The V and J genes are TRBV12-3 or TRBV12-4 and TRBJ1-1, with 7 bases fitting TRBD1. V lost 6 bases, J lost 10 bases, and 8 bases stayed unmatched. This CDR3 is built from 12 residues. The CDR3 region has the DNA TGTGCCAGCAGCCCGACAGGGTCGGGAGCTTTCTTT. It codes for CASSPTGSGAFF.

This clone came up once. This chain connects TRBV7-3 to TRBJ1-6; the match to TRBD1 covers 7 bases. V was pared by 5 bases and J by 2 bases, with 3 bases of the junction left unmatched. The CDR3 consists of 15 residues. Germline V gene lookup returns CDR1 SGHTA and CDR2 FQGTGA. The CDR3 loop is CASSTGQAYNSPLHF. The CDR3 nucleotides read TGTGCCAGCAGCACAGGACAGGCCTATAATTCACCCCTCCACTTT.

The CDR3 nucleotides read TGTGCCAGCAGCGAGAGCGGGGGGCCAACCTACGAGCAGTACTTC. It encodes CASSESGGPTYEQYF. The chain combines TRBV9 with TRBJ2-7; TRBD2 agrees at 9 bases. Trimming removed 3 bases from V and 2 bases from J; junction bases left unmatched: 6. The CDR3 length is 15 residues. Germline V gives CDR1 SGDLS, CDR2 YYNGEE.

This sequence joins TRBV12-5 and TRBJ1-1; D perhaps matches TRBD1 (5 bases). In germline, CDR1 is LGHNT, CDR2 FRNRAP. The germline V and J ends were trimmed by 3 bases and 4 bases, with 12 bases remaining between them. This CDR3 has 14 residues. The DNA of the CDR3 is TGTGCTAGTGGTTTCGCCGGGGGGGGCACTGAAGCTTTCTTT. Translating it yields CASGFAGGGTEAFF.

This rearrangement joins TRBV4-1 to TRBJ2-3, with a tentative D call TRBD2 (5 bases). With 3 bases removed from V and 0 bases from J, the gap between germline ends came to 10 bases. The germline CDR1 and CDR2 sequences are MGHRA and YSYEKL. This CDR3 contains 15 residues. The CDR3 sequence is CASSQWTLSTDTQYF. DNA of the CDR3: TGCGCCAGCAGCCAGTGGACTCTTAGCACAGATACGCAGTATTTT.

The DNA of the CDR3 is TGTGCCACCTCGGTGACAGGAGTATTCGGCACTGAAGCTTTCTTT. Translation gives CATSVTGVFGTEAFF. This rearrangement joins TRBV15 to TRBJ1-1; D possibly corresponds to TRBD1 (6 bases). The CDR3 totals 15 residues. Trimming stripped 8 bases from V and 4 bases from J, with 20 bases between. Germline-derived CDR1 and CDR2 are LNHNV and YYDKDF (reference sequence).

A single count supports this clone. This chain uses TRBV27 with TRBJ2-7; 9 nucleotides agree with TRBD1. After removal of 5 bases from V and 6 bases from J, the junction contained 11 bases not matched to a gene. This CDR3 comprises 15 residues. Germline V CDR1 and CDR2: MNHEY, SMNVEV (reference sequence). The chain's CDR3 is CASSNRGRSVGEQYF. The CDR3 DNA reads TGTGCCAGCAGTAACAGGGGGCGCTCGGTGGGCGAGCAGTACTTC.

This sequence joins TRBV6-5 and TRBJ1-1; D not certain. This CDR3 spans 14 amino acids. Germline loops: CDR1 MNHEY, CDR2 SVGAGI. The V end lost 5 bases, the J end lost 7 bases, and 17 bases lay between the germline ends. CDR3: CASSRLAGSGEAFF. DNA of the CDR3: TGTGCCAGCAGTCGCCTTGCGGGGTCCGGTGAAGCTTTCTTT.

The J gene is TRBJ1-2, the V gene TRBV7-9, with D unclear. The germline V gene encodes CDR1 SEHNR and CDR2 FQNEAQ (reference sequence). The length of the CDR3 is 15 residues. Trimming took 5 bases from V and 2 from J, leaving 15 bases between them. The CDR3 nucleotides read TGTGCCAGCAGCACCGAGGGAGGGCCCAACTATGGCTACACCTTC. It translates to CASSTEGGPNYGYTF.

This rearrangement joins TRBV4-3 to TRBJ2-1, with D possibly TRBD2 on 7 matching bases. Germline-derived CDR1 and CDR2 are LGHNA and YSLEER. V lost 0 bases and J 1 base, leaving 16 bases between the germline ends. The CDR3 is 18 amino acids. CDR3 residues: CASSQEALGGQSYNEQFF. The CDR3 DNA is TGCGCCAGCAGCCAAGAGGCGTTGGGGGGGCAATCCTACAATGAGCAGTTCTTC.

To note about this clone: The junction shows a germline mismatch at one end, possibly a read error. The chain has TRBV6-5 and TRBJ1-2, with D maybe TRBD1 (6 bases). The CDR3 is 10 amino acids. Germline loops: CDR1 MNHEY, CDR2 SVGAGI. The CDR3 here is CASSSPGQSF. For the CDR3, the DNA is TGTGCCAGCAGTTCGCCGGGACAAAGCTTC.

This chain joins TRBV3-1 (or the pseudogene TRBV3-2) and TRBJ1-1; 9 nucleotides match TRBD1. CDR3 size: 15 residues. J lost 2 bases, V lost 6 bases, and 7 bases had no gene match. The V gene's germline CDR1 is LGHDT and CDR2 YNNKEL (reference sequence). CDR3 nucleotide sequence: TGTGCCAGCAGACCCTGGGACAGGGTTAACACTGAAGCTTTCTTT. Protein product: CASRPWDRVNTEAFF.

This chain uses TRBV19 with TRBJ2-1, with 7 bases lining up with TRBD2. This CDR3 region has 15 residues. After removal of 7 bases from V and 2 bases from J, the junction contained 8 bases not matched to a gene. CDR1 LNHDA and CDR2 SQIVND come from the germline V gene (reference sequence). DNA of the CDR3: TGTGCCAGTACCCCAGGAGGACTAGCCTACAATGAGCAGTTCTTC. Its translation is CASTPGGLAYNEQFF.

The gene calls are TRBV7-2 and TRBJ1-5, with 7 bases identical to TRBD1. V lost 1 base, J lost 6 bases, and 3 bases stayed unmatched. This CDR3 is built from 14 residues. Germline CDR1 reads SGHTA; CDR2 reads FQGNSA. The CDR3 bases are TGTGCCAGCAGCTTAGACAGGGGACGTCAGCCCCAGCATTTT. Amino acid sequence: CASSLDRGRQPQHF.

J is TRBJ2-1 and V is TRBV7-3; 11 nucleotides line up with TRBD2. Germline V lookup: CDR1 SGHTA, CDR2 FQGTGA. The CDR3 loop spans 15 amino acids. Losses at the gene ends were 3 bases for V and 6 bases for J; bases not matched to a gene: 4. The chain's CDR3 is CASSLGLAALNEQFF. Written as DNA, the CDR3 is TGTGCCAGCAGCTTGGGACTAGCGGCGCTCAATGAGCAGTTCTTC.

J is TRBJ2-5 and V is TRBV7-2; 8 bases match TRBD2. This CDR3 spans 15 amino acids. J gave up 5 bases and V 4 bases, and 9 bases lay outside the gene matches. Germline V gene lookup returns CDR1 SGHTA and CDR2 FQGNSA. CDR3 residues: CASSSPGGATETQYF. In nucleotides, the CDR3 is TGTGCCAGCAGCTCTCCCGGGGGGGCCACGGAGACCCAGTACTTC.

This clone was seen a single time. This sequence joins TRBV30 and TRBJ1-2; TRBD1 might be the D (5 bases). The CDR3 is 11 residues long. V was pared by 8 bases and J by 5 bases, with 12 bases between. Germline V lookup: CDR1 GTSNPN, CDR2 SVGIG (reference sequence). Here the CDR3 DNA reads TGTGCCGGAGGGACGTTTTATGGCTACACCTTC. Its translation: CAGGTFYGYTF.

The chain combines TRBV13 with TRBJ1-3, with D unclear. The CDR3 has 14 residues. The germline V gene has CDR1 PRHDT and CDR2 FYEKMQ (reference sequence). Between the trimmed V and J ends, which lost 5 bases and 2 bases, there was a span of 10 bases. CDR3: CASSPPFPGNTIYF. In DNA, the CDR3 is TGTGCCAGCAGCCCCCCCTTTCCTGGAAACACCATATATTTT.

The rearrangement links TRBV7-9 to TRBJ1-4; no clear D gene. The CDR3 runs 16 residues. Germline CDR1 is SEHNR and CDR2 is FQNEAQ (reference sequence). Trimming pared 4 bases from V and 1 base from J, leaving 13 bases between. CDR3 loop: CASSSGSAITNEKLFF. The CDR3 nucleotides read TGTGCCAGCAGCTCGGGGTCCGCCATAACTAATGAAAAACTGTTTTTT.

The gene calls are TRBV6-1 and TRBJ1-5; 9 bases match TRBD1. CDR1 is MNHNS, CDR2 SASEGT, per germline. This CDR3 has 16 residues. V was clipped by 4 bases and J by 7 bases; unmatched bases: 11. CDR3 bases: TGTGCCAGCAGTGCAGATACCGGGACAGGGTGGCAGCCCCAGCATTTT. It specifies CASSADTGTGWQPQHF.

The rearrangement joins TRBV29-1 to TRBJ1-3; TRBD1 is a possible D gene (5 bases). The CDR3 is made up of 12 amino acids. V was trimmed by 5 bases and J by 2 bases, leaving 7 bases between them. Germline CDR1 is SQVTM and CDR2 is ANQGSEA. DNA for the CDR3: TGCAGCGTTATGACAGCTGGAAACACCATATATTTT. Translated: CSVMTAGNTIYF.